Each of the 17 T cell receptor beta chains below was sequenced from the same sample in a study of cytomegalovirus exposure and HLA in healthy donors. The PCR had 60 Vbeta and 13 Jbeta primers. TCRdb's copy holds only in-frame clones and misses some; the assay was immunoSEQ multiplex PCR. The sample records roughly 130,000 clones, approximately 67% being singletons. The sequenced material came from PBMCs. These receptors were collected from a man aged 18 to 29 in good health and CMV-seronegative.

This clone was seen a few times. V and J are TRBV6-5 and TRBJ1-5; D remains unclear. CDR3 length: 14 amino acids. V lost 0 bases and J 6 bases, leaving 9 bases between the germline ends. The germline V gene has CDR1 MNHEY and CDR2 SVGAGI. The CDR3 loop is CASSYSIIGQPQHF. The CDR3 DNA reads TGTGCCAGCAGTTACTCGATTATCGGTCAGCCCCAGCATTTT.

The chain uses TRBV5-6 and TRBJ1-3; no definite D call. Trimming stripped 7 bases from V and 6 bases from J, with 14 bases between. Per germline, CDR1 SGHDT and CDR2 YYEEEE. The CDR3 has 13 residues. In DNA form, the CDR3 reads TGTGCCAGCGGATCGCGGCTTATAAACACCATATATTTT. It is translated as CASGSRLINTIYF. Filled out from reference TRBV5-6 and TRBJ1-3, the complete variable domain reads DAGVTQSPTHLIKTRGQQVTLRCSPKSGHDTVSWYQQALGQGPQFIFQYYEEEERQRGNFPDRFSGHQFPNYSSELNVNALLLGDSALYLCASGSRLINTIYFGEGSWLTVV.

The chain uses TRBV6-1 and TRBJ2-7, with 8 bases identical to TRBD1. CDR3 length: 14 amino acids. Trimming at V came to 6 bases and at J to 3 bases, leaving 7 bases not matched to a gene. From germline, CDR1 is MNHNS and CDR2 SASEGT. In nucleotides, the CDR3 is TGTGCCAGCAGATTGGACAGGGTCTACTACGAGCAGTACTTC. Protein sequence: CASRLDRVYYEQYF.

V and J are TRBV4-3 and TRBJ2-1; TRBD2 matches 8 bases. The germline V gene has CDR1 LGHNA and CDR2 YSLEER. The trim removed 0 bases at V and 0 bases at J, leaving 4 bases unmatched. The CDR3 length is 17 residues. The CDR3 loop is CASSQDLAGSSYNEQFF. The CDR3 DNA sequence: TGCGCCAGCAGCCAAGACCTAGCGGGCAGCTCCTACAATGAGCAGTTCTTC.

The CDR3 DNA follows: TGTGCCAGCAGCCGAGAACAGGGGGCCTACAATGAGCAGTTCTTC. Protein sequence: CASSREQGAYNEQFF. The V call is TRBV4-2, the J call TRBJ2-1, with 8 bases matching TRBD1. The CDR3 loop spans 15 amino acids. V lost 4 bases to trimming and J lost 2 bases; unmatched junction nucleotides: 4. Germline-derived CDR1 and CDR2 are LGHNA and YNFKEQ.

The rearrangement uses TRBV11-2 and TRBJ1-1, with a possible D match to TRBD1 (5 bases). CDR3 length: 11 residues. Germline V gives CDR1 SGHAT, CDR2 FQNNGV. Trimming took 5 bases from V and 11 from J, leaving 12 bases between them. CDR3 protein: CASSPRGWAFF. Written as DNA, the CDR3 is TGTGCCAGCAGCCCTAGGGGATGGGCTTTCTTT.

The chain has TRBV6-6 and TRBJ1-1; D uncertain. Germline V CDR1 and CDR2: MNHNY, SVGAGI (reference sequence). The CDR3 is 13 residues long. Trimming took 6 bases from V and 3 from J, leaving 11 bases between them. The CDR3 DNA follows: TGTGCCAGCAGCTTGCAGGCGTACACTGAAGCTTTCTTT. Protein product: CASSLQAYTEAFF.

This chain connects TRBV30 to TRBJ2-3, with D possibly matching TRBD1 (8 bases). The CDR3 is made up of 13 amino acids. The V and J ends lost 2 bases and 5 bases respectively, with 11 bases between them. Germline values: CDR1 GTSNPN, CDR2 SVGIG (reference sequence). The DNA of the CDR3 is TGTGCCTGGAGTACAGGGGGGGAAGATACGCAGTATTTT. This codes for CAWSTGGEDTQYF.

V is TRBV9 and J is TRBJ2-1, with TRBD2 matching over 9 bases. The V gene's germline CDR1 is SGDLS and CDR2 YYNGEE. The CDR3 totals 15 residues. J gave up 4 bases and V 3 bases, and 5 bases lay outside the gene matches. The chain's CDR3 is CASSALAGLYNEQFF. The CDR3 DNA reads TGTGCCAGCAGCGCGCTAGCGGGGTTATACAATGAGCAGTTCTTC.

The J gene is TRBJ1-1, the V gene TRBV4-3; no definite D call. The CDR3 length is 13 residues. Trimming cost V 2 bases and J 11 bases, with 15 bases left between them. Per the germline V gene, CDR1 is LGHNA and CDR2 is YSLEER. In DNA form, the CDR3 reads TGCGCCAGCAGCCAATCGAGGATGAGGGAGGCTTTCTTT. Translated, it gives CASSQSRMREAFF.

The CDR3 bases are TGCAGCGTCCGGGACAGGGACCTGGTTGAAAACACCATATATTTT. Protein product: CSVRDRDLVENTIYF. J is TRBJ1-3 and V is TRBV29-1; 9 bases line up with TRBD1. The V gene's germline CDR1 is SQVTM and CDR2 ANQGSEA. With V trimmed by 6 bases and J by 6 bases, 12 bases remained unmatched. The CDR3 has 15 residues.

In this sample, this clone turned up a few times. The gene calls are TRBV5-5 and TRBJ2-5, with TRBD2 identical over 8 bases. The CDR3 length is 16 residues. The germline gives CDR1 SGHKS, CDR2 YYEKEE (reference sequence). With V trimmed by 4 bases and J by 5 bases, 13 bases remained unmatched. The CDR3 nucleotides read TGTGCCAGCAGCCGGGGGGGCACGACGGCGGGGGAGACCCAGTACTTC. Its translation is CASSRGGTTAGETQYF. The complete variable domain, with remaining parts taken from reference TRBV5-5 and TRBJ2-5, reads DAGVTQSPTHLIKTRGQQVTLRCSPISGHKSVSWYQQVLGQGPQFIFQYYEKEERGRGNFPDRFSARQFPNYSSELNVNALLLGDSALYLCASSRGGTTAGETQYFGPGTRLLVL.

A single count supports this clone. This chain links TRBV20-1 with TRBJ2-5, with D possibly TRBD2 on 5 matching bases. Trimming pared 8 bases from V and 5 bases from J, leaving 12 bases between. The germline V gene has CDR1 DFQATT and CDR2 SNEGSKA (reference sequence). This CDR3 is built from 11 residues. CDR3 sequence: CSWTAVETQYF. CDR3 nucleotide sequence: TGCAGTTGGACTGCCGTCGAGACCCAGTACTTC.

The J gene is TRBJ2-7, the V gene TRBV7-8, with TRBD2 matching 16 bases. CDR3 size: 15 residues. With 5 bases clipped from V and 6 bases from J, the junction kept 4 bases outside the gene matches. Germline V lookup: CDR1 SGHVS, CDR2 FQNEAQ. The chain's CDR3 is CASSPGTSGRAEQYF. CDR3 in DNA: TGTGCCAGCAGCCCCGGGACTAGCGGGAGGGCCGAGCAGTACTTC.

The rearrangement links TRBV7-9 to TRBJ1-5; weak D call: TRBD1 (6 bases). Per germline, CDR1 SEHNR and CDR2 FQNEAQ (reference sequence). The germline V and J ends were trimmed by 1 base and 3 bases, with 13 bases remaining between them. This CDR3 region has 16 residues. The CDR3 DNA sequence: TGTGCCAGCAGCTTAGAGGGGGGGAACCTCAATCAGCCCCAGCATTTT. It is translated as CASSLEGGNLNQPQHF.

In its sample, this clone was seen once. The CDR3 DNA sequence: TGTGCCATCAGTGAAATGGCCTTTAATTCACCCCTCCACTTT. Its protein is CAISEMAFNSPLHF. The chain links TRBV10-3 to TRBJ1-6; D call uncertain. Per the germline V gene, CDR1 is ENHRY and CDR2 is SYGVKD. The germline V and J ends were trimmed by 3 bases and 6 bases, with 9 bases remaining between them. CDR3 length equals 14 residues.

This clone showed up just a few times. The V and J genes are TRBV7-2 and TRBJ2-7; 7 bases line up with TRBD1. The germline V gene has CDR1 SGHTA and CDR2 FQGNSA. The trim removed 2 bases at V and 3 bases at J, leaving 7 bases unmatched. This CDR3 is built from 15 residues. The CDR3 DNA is TGTGCCAGCAGCTTAAACAGGGGAAAGGGCTACGAGCAGTACTTC. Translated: CASSLNRGKGYEQYF.